Included here is one T cell receptor (beta chain) sequence, with context. Its target is not known. The sample is drawn from a study of cytomegalovirus exposure and HLA in healthy donors. PCR amplification relied on 60 Vbeta primers (plus 13 Jbeta primers). Only in-frame clones appear in the TCRdb table, and some are missing; sequencing was by immunoSEQ multiplex PCR. The sample has some 180,000 clones, about 88% seen once. Trimming took 6 bases from V and 3 from J; bases not matched to a gene: 6. CDR3 length equals 15 residues. Germline loops: CDR1 LNHDA, CDR2 SQIVND (reference sequence). The study's findings and limits: An analysis that was carried out later associated approximately 15,000 TCR beta sequences with HLA alleles at 0.05 false discovery rate. The authors enumerated roughly 180 TCR beta chains as linked to cytomegalovirus.

Sequencing was performed on PBMCs. The source is a man younger than 40 in good health and CMV-seropositive. This chain uses TRBV19 with TRBJ1-5; 9 bases fit TRBD1. The CDR3 loop is CASRHRDRVNQPQHF. CDR3 coding DNA: TGTGCCAGTAGGCACCGGGACAGGGTCAATCAGCCCCAGCATTTT.